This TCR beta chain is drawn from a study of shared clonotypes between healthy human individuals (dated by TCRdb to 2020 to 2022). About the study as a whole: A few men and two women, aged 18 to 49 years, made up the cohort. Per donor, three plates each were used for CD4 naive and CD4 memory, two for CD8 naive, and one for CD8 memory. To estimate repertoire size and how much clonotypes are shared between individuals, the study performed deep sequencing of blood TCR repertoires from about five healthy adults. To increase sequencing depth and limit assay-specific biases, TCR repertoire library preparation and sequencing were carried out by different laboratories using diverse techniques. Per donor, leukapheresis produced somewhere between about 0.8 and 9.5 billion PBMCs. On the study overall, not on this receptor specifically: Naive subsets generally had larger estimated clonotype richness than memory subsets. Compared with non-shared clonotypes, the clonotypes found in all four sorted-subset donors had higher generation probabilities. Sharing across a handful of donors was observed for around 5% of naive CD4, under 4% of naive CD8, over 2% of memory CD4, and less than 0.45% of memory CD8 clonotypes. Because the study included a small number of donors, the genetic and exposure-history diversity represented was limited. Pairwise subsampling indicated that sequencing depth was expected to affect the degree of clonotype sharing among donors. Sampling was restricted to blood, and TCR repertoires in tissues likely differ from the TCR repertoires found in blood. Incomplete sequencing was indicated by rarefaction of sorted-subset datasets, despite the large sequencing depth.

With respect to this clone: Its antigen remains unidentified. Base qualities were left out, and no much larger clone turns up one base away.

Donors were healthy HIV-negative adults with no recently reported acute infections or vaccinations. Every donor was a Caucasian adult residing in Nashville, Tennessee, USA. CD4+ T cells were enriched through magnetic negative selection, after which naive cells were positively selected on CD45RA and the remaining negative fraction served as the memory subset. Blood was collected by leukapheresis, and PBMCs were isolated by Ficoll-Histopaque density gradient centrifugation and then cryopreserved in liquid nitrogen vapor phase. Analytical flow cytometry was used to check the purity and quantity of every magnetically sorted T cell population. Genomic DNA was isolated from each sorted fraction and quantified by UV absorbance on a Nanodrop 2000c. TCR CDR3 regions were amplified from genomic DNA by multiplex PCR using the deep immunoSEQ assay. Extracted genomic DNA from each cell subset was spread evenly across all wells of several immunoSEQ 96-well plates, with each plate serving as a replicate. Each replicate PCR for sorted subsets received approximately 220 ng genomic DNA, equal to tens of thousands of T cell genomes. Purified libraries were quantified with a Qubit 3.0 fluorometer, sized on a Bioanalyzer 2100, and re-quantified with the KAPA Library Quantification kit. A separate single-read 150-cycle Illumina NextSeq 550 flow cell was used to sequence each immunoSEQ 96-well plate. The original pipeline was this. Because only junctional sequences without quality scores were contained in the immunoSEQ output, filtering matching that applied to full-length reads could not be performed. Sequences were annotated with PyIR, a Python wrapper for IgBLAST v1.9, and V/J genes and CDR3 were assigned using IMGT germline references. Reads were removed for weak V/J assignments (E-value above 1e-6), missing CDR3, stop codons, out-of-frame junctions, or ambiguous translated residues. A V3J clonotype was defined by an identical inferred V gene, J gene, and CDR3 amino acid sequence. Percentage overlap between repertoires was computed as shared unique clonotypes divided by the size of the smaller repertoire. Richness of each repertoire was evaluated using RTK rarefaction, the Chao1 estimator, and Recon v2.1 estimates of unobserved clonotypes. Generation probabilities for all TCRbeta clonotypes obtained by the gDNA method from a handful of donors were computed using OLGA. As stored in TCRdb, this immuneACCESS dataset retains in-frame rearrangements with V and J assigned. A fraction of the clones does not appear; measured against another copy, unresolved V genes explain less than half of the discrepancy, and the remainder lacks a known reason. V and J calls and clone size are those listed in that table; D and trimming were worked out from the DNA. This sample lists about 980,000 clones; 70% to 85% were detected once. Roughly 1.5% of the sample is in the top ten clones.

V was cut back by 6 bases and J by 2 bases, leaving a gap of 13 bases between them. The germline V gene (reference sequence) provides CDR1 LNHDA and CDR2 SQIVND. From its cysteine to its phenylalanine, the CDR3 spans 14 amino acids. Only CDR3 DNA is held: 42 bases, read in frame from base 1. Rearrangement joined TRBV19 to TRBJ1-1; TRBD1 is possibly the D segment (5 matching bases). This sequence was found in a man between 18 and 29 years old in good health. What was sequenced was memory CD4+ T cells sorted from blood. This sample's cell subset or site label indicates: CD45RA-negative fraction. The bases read TGTGCCAGTAGCCTCATGGGGGGTAACACTGAAGCTTTCTTT. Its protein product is CASSLMGGNTEAFF. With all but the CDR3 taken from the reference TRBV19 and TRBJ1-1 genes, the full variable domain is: DGGITQSPKYLFRKEGQNVTLSCEQNLNHDAMYWYRQDPGQGLRLIYYSQIVNDFQKGDIAEGYSVSREKKESFPLTVTSAQKNPTAFYLCASSLMGGNTEAFFGQGTRLTVV.